This T cell receptor (beta chain) appears in the sequencing data of a study of vaccination and CD4 T cells after COVID-19. The Oncomine TCR Beta short-read assay was what sequenced the DNA obtained from cultured CD4+ T cells. TCRdb reprocessed the PCR reads with MiXCR, giving one entry per CDR3 protein. The table includes 16,000 or so distinct CDR3 sequences, about 45% detected once. Trimming cost V 2 bases and J 2 bases, with 7 bases left between them. The CDR3 loop spans 13 amino acids. Germline CDR1 reads MDHEN; CDR2 reads SYDVKM. Treatment: roughly 11-day PBMC culture with coronavirus spike peptide pools or control peptides (ViraFEST assay). A word on this clonotype: The target antigen is unknown.

This chain connects TRBV28 to TRBJ2-7; D is undetermined. This receptor was obtained from a human donor who had recovered from COVID-19. This material consisted of CD4+ T cells from blood, cultured in vitro, taken after SARS-CoV-2 vaccination. The DNA for the CDR3 is TGTGCCAGCAGTTTACCCGGACCCTACGAGCAGTACTTC. Translation: CASSLPGPYEQYF.